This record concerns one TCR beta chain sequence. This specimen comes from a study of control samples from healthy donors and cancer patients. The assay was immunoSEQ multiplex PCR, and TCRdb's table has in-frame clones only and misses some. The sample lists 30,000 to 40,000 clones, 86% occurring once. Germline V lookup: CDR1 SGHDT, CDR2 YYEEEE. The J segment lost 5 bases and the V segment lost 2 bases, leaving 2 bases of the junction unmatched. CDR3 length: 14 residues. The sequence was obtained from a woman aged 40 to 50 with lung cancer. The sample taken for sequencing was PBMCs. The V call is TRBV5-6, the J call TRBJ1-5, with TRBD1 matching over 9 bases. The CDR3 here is CASSFWTGDQPQHF. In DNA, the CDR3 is TGTGCCAGCAGCTTTTGGACAGGGGATCAGCCCCAGCATTTT.